This TCR beta chain was identified in a study of shared clonotypes between healthy human individuals. Study-wide findings and caveats: The sharing of 4% to 5.5% of naive CD4 clonotypes was seen across a handful of donors.

Each donor was a Caucasian adult residing in Nashville, Tennessee. A remark on this clone: The target antigen is unknown.

Source study methods: ImmunoSEQ sequences covered only the junction and lacked quality scores; filtering therefore differed. Produced via immunoSEQ multiplex PCR; TCRdb's table is partial and in-frame only. V and J calls and clone size come straight from that table; D and trimming were deduced from the DNA. The repertoire holds some 2.3 million clones, with approximately 93% as singletons. CDR1 is SGHDN and CDR2 is FVKESK in the germline V gene. The CDR3 length is 17 residues. V lost 4 bases, J lost 4 bases, and 10 bases stayed unmatched. This sequence joins TRBV14 and TRBJ2-1, with 10 bases lining up with TRBD2. The TCR was taken from a man aged 18 to 29 in good health. Some clones in this sample may be carry-over from other donors' samples. Sequenced input: naive CD4+ T cells from PBMCs. Stated subset: CD45RA+ positively selected. CDR3 bases: TGTGCCAGCAGCCCGATTAGACTAGCGGGCTCGTACAATGAGCAGTTCTTC. Its translation is CASSPIRLAGSYNEQFF.